Below are 29 T cell receptor beta chains sequenced from a single sample in a study of T cell repertoires in cytomegalovirus infection. Antigen specificity for these receptors is unknown. One entry per CDR3 protein, called by TCRdb with MiXCR from the reads. The sample holds roughly 500,000 distinct CDR3 sequences, around 35% seen once. The sample was cultured PBMCs, taken from culture after CMV antigen stimulation. These receptors came from a human donor in good health (CMV status not recorded). Some clones in this sample may be carry-over from other donors' samples.

This chain connects TRBV11-3 to TRBJ2-7, with a possible D match to TRBD1 (6 bases). V was clipped by 6 bases and J by 1 base, with 10 bases between them. Germline CDR1 is SGHNT and CDR2 is YENEEA. This CDR3 contains 13 residues. DNA for the CDR3: TGTGCCAGCAGTCAGGACAGTTCCTACGAGCAGTACTTC. This encodes CASSQDSSYEQYF. Supplemented by reference TRBV11-3 and TRBJ2-7, the full variable domain reads EAGVVQSPRYKIIEKKQPVAFWCNPISGHNTLYWYLQNLGQGPELLIRYENEEAVDDSQLPKDRFSAERLKGVDSTLKIQPAELGDSAVYLCASSQDSSYEQYFGPGTRLTVT.

There are a few counts of this clonotype. V and J are TRBV7-2 and TRBJ1-2, with TRBD1 as a possible D gene (6 bases). Between the trimmed V and J ends, which lost 5 bases and 4 bases, there was a span of 14 bases. CDR3 length: 14 residues. Germline V lookup: CDR1 SGHTA, CDR2 FQGNSA. The CDR3: CASSPRRGPYGYTF. CDR3 coding DNA: TGTGCCAGCAGCCCACGGCGGGGGCCCTATGGCTACACCTTC.

This chain joins TRBV7-3 and TRBJ2-1; D ambiguous. Germline CDR1 SGHTA, CDR2 FQGTGA. This CDR3 has 12 residues. The V end was cut by 4 bases, the J end by 8 bases, with 9 bases between. The CDR3 is CASSSSLDEQFF. The CDR3 DNA sequence: TGTGCCAGCAGCTCGTCCCTGGATGAGCAGTTCTTC.

The genes are TRBV7-8 and TRBJ2-1, with 10 bases fitting TRBD2. V lost 2 bases, J lost 6 bases, and 7 bases stayed unmatched. Germline V gene data show CDR1 as SGHVS and CDR2 as FQNEAQ. The length of the CDR3 is 16 residues. DNA for the CDR3: TGTGCCAGCAGCTTATCTAGCGGGAGTGGTGGCAATGAGCAGTTCTTC. Amino acid sequence: CASSLSSGSGGNEQFF. The full variable domain, with the rest looked up from reference TRBV7-8 and TRBJ2-1, is GAGVSQSPRYKVAKRGQDVALRCDPISGHVSLFWYQQALGQGPEFLTYFQNEAQLDKSGLPSDRFFAERPEGSVSTLKIQRTQQEDSAVYLCASSLSSGSGGNEQFFGPGTRLTVL.

The sample holds a few counts of this clonotype. The rearrangement joins TRBV24-1 to TRBJ2-1; no clear D. This CDR3 comprises 12 residues. Trimming stripped 4 bases from V and 6 bases from J, with 6 bases between. CDR1 is KGHDR and CDR2 is SFDVKD in the germline V gene. The CDR3 reads CATSERTNEQFF. The CDR3, as DNA: TGTGCCACCAGTGAAAGGACCAATGAGCAGTTCTTC.

This clonotype was recorded many times. The rearrangement links TRBV7-9 to TRBJ1-5, with D unclear. The CDR3 loop spans 15 amino acids. Germline CDR1 SEHNR, CDR2 FQNEAQ (reference sequence). V was cut by 1 base and J by 5 bases, with 12 bases left in between. CDR3 nucleotide sequence: TGTGCCAGCAGCTTAGGCGGCAGGAGATATCAGCCCCAGCATTTT. Residues: CASSLGGRRYQPQHF. Based on the CDR3 plus reference TRBV7-9 and TRBJ1-5, the full variable domain is DTGVSQNPRHKITKRGQNVTFRCDPISEHNRLYWYRQTLGQGPEFLTYFQNEAQLEKSRLLSDRFSAERPKGSFSTLEIQRTEQGDSAMYLCASSLGGRRYQPQHFGDGTRLSIL.

This clonotype was found a few times. CDR3 nucleotide sequence: TGTGCCGCCGGGAGCGAAGAGACCCAGTACTTC. As protein: CAAGSEETQYF. V is TRBV10-3 and J is TRBJ2-5; D possibly corresponds to TRBD2 (6 bases). Trimming removed 11 bases at V and 3 bases at J, with 10 bases between. The CDR3 runs 11 residues. CDR1 is ENHRY, CDR2 SYGVKD, per germline.

This clonotype came up a few times. The chain combines TRBV28 with TRBJ2-5, with 9 bases identical to TRBD1. The CDR3 covers 15 residues. From germline, CDR1 is MDHEN and CDR2 SYDVKM. V gave up 6 bases and J gave up 5 bases; unmatched junction bases: 10. This CDR3 is CASSPGTGLYETQYF. CDR3 nucleotides: TGTGCCAGCAGCCCCGGGACAGGGTTGTACGAGACCCAGTACTTC.

The CDR3 coding sequence is TGTGCCAGCAGCCCCCCGGGTTCTAGCTCTGGAAACACCATATATTTT. It is translated as CASSPPGSSSGNTIYF. V is TRBV7-2 and J is TRBJ1-3, with D unresolved. Germline-derived CDR1 and CDR2 are SGHTA and FQGNSA. V shed 5 bases and J shed 0 bases, with 14 bases lying between them. The CDR3 runs to 16 residues. Full variable domain (missing parts from reference TRBV7-2 and TRBJ1-3): GAGVSQSPSNKVTEKGKDVELRCDPISGHTALYWYRQSLGQGLEFLIYFQGNSAPDKSGLPSDRFSAERTGGSVSTLTIQRTQQEDSAVYLCASSPPGSSSGNTIYFGEGSWLTVV.

This clonotype was counted at least ten times. V is TRBV11-2 and J is TRBJ1-4; 10 nucleotides match TRBD1. CDR3 size: 16 residues. After removal of 4 bases from V and 8 bases from J, the junction contained 10 bases not matched to a gene. The germline gives CDR1 SGHAT, CDR2 FQNNGV. CDR3 coding DNA: TGTGCCAGCAGCTCCCGACGGGACAGGGGTGGGGAAAAACTGTTTTTT. This sequence encodes CASSSRRDRGGEKLFF.

This clonotype was observed a few times. The chain has TRBV24-1 and TRBJ2-3, with 11 bases lining up with TRBD2. The CDR3 consists of 18 residues. J lost 4 bases, V lost 6 bases, and 14 bases had no gene match. Germline assignment: CDR1 KGHDR and CDR2 SFDVKD. CDR3 amino acids: CATSPAGFSGRAPDTQYF. In DNA, the CDR3 is TGTGCCACCAGTCCAGCGGGGTTTAGCGGGAGGGCCCCAGATACGCAGTATTTT.

This clonotype was recorded a few times. The chain employs TRBV4-1 and TRBJ2-5; D is possibly TRBD1 (6 bases). This CDR3 contains 13 residues. V was cut by 4 bases and J by 2 bases, with 8 bases left in between. The germline V gene encodes CDR1 MGHRA and CDR2 YSYEKL. CDR3 nucleotides: TGCGCCAGCAGCCCACAGGGTCAAGAGACCCAGTACTTC. Its translation: CASSPQGQETQYF.

The chain is built from TRBV9 and TRBJ2-5; possibly TRBD1 for D (6 bases). Between the trimmed V and J ends, which lost 3 bases and 0 bases, there was a span of 15 bases. This CDR3 region has 16 residues. The germline V gene has CDR1 SGDLS and CDR2 YYNGEE. The CDR3: CASSARGTQYQETQYF. The CDR3 DNA sequence: TGTGCCAGCAGCGCCCGAGGGACACAGTACCAAGAGACCCAGTACTTC.

The chain carries TRBV7-2 and TRBJ2-7; D is tentatively TRBD1 or TRBD2 (5 bases each). V lost 5 bases and J 2 bases, leaving 13 bases between the germline ends. CDR3 length equals 14 residues. CDR1 SGHTA and CDR2 FQGNSA come from the germline V gene. For the CDR3, the DNA is TGTGCCAGCAGCGTGGGACCAGACACCTACGAGCAGTACTTC. Its protein is CASSVGPDTYEQYF.

The rearrangement links TRBV19 to TRBJ1-6; D not certain. The germline gives CDR1 LNHDA, CDR2 SQIVND (reference sequence). Trimming took 3 bases from V and 7 from J, leaving 10 bases between them. The CDR3 totals 14 residues. The CDR3: CASSMPTPNSPLHF. In DNA form, the CDR3 reads TGTGCCAGTAGTATGCCGACCCCGAATTCACCCCTCCACTTT.

This chain links TRBV11-2 with TRBJ2-5; no clear D. Per germline, CDR1 SGHAT and CDR2 FQNNGV. The CDR3 is 14 amino acids. V lost 2 bases to trimming and J lost 4 bases, with 11 bases between them. Written as DNA, the CDR3 is TGTGCCAGCAGCTTAATGATTAAGGGAGAGACCCAGTACTTC. Translating gives CASSLMIKGETQYF.

This clonotype is a singleton in its sample. The chain employs TRBV30 and TRBJ2-2; 7 nucleotides align to TRBD1. The CDR3 runs 15 residues. J gave up 5 bases and V 3 bases, and 9 bases lay outside the gene matches. Per germline, CDR1 GTSNPN and CDR2 SVGIG (reference sequence). CDR3 nucleotide sequence: TGTGCCTGGAGGACCAGGGGGAAGCTAACCGGGGAGCTGTTTTTT. This gives the protein CAWRTRGKLTGELFF.

The rearrangement uses TRBV19 and TRBJ2-5; no clear D. Germline V CDR1 and CDR2: LNHDA, SQIVND (reference sequence). With 2 bases removed from V and 5 bases from J, the gap between germline ends came to 18 bases. There are 16 residues in the CDR3. The CDR3 loop reads CASSIWSPNGGETQYF. CDR3 nucleotide sequence: TGTGCCAGTAGTATATGGAGTCCGAACGGTGGGGAGACCCAGTACTTC.

J is TRBJ2-1 and V is TRBV7-9, with TRBD2 matching 8 bases. The CDR3 totals 16 residues. Per germline, CDR1 SEHNR and CDR2 FQNEAQ (reference sequence). V shed 1 base, J shed 8 bases, and the junction held 10 bases outside the gene matches. Written as DNA, the CDR3 is TGTGCCAGCAGCTTAGGGACCGGGACTAGTTTCGATGAGCAGTTCTTC. Residues: CASSLGTGTSFDEQFF.

The chain combines TRBV28 with TRBJ1-5, with D possibly matching TRBD1 (5 bases). CDR1 is MDHEN and CDR2 is SYDVKM in the germline V gene. With 7 bases removed from V and 4 bases from J, the gap between germline ends came to 17 bases. The CDR3 loop spans 15 amino acids. In DNA, the CDR3 is TGTGCCAGCACCCCGGTTCCTGGGGGTAATCAGCCCCAGCATTTT. This translates into CASTPVPGGNQPQHF.

V gene TRBV12-3 or TRBV12-4 combines with J gene TRBJ2-3; no firm D call. This CDR3 has 12 residues. V was clipped by 1 base and J by 5 bases, with 4 bases between them. The CDR3 region is CASSLGIDTQYF. CDR3 DNA sequence: TGTGCCAGCAGTTTAGGTATAGATACGCAGTATTTT.

The chain couples TRBV5-1 to TRBJ2-1; possibly TRBD2 for D (5 bases). The V end was cut by 4 bases, the J end by 8 bases, with 19 bases between. CDR1 is SGHRS, CDR2 YFSETQ, per germline. The CDR3 runs to 15 residues. DNA for the CDR3: TGCGCCAGCAGCCTGGGAGTGTTGGGGTCTCATGAGCAGTTCTTC. This translates into CASSLGVLGSHEQFF.

The chain links TRBV11-3 to TRBJ2-1, with 7 bases lining up with TRBD2. The CDR3 totals 11 residues. V lost 5 bases to trimming and J lost 9 bases; unmatched junction nucleotides: 1. Germline CDR1 and CDR2: SGHNT and YENEEA. The CDR3 spells CASSGGSEQFF. The CDR3 region has the DNA TGTGCCAGCAGCGGCGGGAGTGAGCAGTTCTTC.

The chain employs TRBV4-1 and TRBJ1-4, with no clear D. Germline values: CDR1 MGHRA, CDR2 YSYEKL. This CDR3 has 17 residues. V dropped 1 base and J dropped 0 bases, with 12 bases sitting between them. The CDR3 reads CASSQVVVPATNEKLFF. The CDR3 nucleotides read TGCGCCAGCAGCCAAGTGGTGGTCCCCGCAACTAATGAAAAACTGTTTTTT.

The V call is TRBV7-2, the J call TRBJ2-2; no clear D gene. V was cut by 1 base and J by 6 bases, with 6 bases left in between. From germline, CDR1 is SGHTA and CDR2 FQGNSA. CDR3 length equals 13 residues. In DNA, the CDR3 is TGTGCCAGCAGCTTAGTGGAGTCCGGGGAGCTGTTTTTT. Translated, it gives CASSLVESGELFF.

There are many counts of this clonotype. The rearrangement uses TRBV6-2 or TRBV6-3 and TRBJ2-7, with TRBD2 matching over 8 bases. This CDR3 is built from 14 residues. Germline lookup yields CDR1 MNHEY and CDR2 SVGEGT. V lost 5 bases and J lost 4; bases outside the gene matches: 7. Here the CDR3 reads CASSPYLAGYEQYV. Here the CDR3 DNA reads TGTGCCAGCAGTCCCTACCTAGCGGGTTACGAGCAGTACGTC.

The chain couples TRBV27 to TRBJ2-1, with 12 positions matching TRBD2. The CDR3 contains 16 residues. The trim removed 5 bases at V and 13 bases at J, leaving 15 bases unmatched. CDR1 and CDR2 from the germline V gene are MNHEY and SMNVEV (reference sequence). The CDR3 loop reads CASSILAGGPSGEQFF. The CDR3 DNA sequence: TGTGCCAGCAGTATTCTAGCGGGAGGGCCTTCAGGTGAACAGTTCTTC.

Only one count was recorded for this clonotype. This chain joins TRBV28 and TRBJ2-7; no reliable D call. There are 15 residues in the CDR3. Germline V gene data show CDR1 as MDHEN and CDR2 as SYDVKM. The germline V and J ends were trimmed by 6 bases and 0 bases, with 15 bases remaining between them. CDR3 nucleotide sequence: TGTGCCAGCAGCCCACCCGAGAGGAGCTCCTACGAGCAGTACTTC. Protein: CASSPPERSSYEQYF.

In its sample, this clonotype was seen a few times. CDR3 DNA sequence: TGTGCCAGCAGTTACAAGTCGGGAGATTACTACGAGCAGTACTTC. Its protein product is CASSYKSGDYYEQYF. J is TRBJ2-7 and V is TRBV6-2 or TRBV6-3; D is perhaps TRBD2 (6 bases). Germline-derived CDR1 and CDR2 are MNHEY and SVGEGT. The CDR3 length is 15 residues. With 2 bases removed from V and 3 bases from J, the gap between germline ends came to 14 bases.